A single sample gave rise to the 27 T cell receptor beta chains below, sequenced in a study of cytomegalovirus exposure and HLA in healthy donors. The PCR contained 60 Vbeta and 13 Jbeta primers. Measured with immunoSEQ multiplex PCR; TCRdb has only the in-frame clones, and not every one. The table has about 69,000 clones, just over 65% seen once. The sample taken for sequencing was PBMCs. The receptors here all came from a young woman in good health and CMV-seronegative.

This clone was counted between two and nine times. V is TRBV30 and J is TRBJ2-5; possible D gene TRBD2, 7 bases. Germline values: CDR1 GTSNPN, CDR2 SVGIG (reference sequence). The germline V and J ends were trimmed by 5 bases and 5 bases, with 15 bases remaining between them. The CDR3 is 13 residues long. The CDR3 loop reads CAWGRGSYETQYF. Written as DNA, the CDR3 is TGTGCCTGGGGGAGGGGGTCTTATGAGACCCAGTACTTC.

Only a few counts were recorded for this clone. This chain connects TRBV7-2 to TRBJ2-7, with 8 bases that match TRBD1. The CDR3 loop spans 15 amino acids. CDR1 is SGHTA and CDR2 is FQGNSA in the germline V gene. V was clipped by 4 bases and J by 0 bases; unmatched bases: 5. The CDR3 here is CASSYWTGPSYEQYF. DNA of the CDR3: TGTGCCAGCAGCTACTGGACAGGGCCCTCCTACGAGCAGTACTTC.

V gene TRBV29-1 combines with J gene TRBJ1-2; a possible D gene is TRBD1 (5 bases). Germline V lookup: CDR1 SQVTM, CDR2 ANQGSEA. V was clipped by 7 bases and J by 0 bases, with 9 bases between them. The CDR3 is 12 residues long. The CDR3: CSGRTTNYGYTF. CDR3 coding DNA: TGCAGCGGCCGGACAACTAACTATGGCTACACCTTC.

The chain combines TRBV27 with TRBJ2-1; TRBD1 is a possible D gene (5 bases). CDR3 size: 14 residues. Per germline, CDR1 MNHEY and CDR2 SMNVEV (reference sequence). V lost 6 bases and J 7 bases, leaving 16 bases between the germline ends. The DNA of the CDR3 is TGTGCCAGCAGAGACAGAGGCGGAATGAATGAGCAGTTCTTC. It specifies CASRDRGGMNEQFF.

The V call is TRBV27, the J call TRBJ2-1; TRBD2 matches 15 bases. The CDR3 runs to 17 residues. Germline V CDR1 and CDR2: MNHEY, SMNVEV (reference sequence). The V segment lost 2 bases and the J segment 4 bases; nucleotides outside the gene matches: 3. The CDR3 sequence is CASSLIGTSGGYNEQFF. Written as DNA, the CDR3 is TGTGCCAGCAGTTTAATCGGGACTAGCGGGGGGTACAATGAGCAGTTCTTC.

In its sample, this clone was seen a few times. The chain joins TRBV14 to TRBJ2-7; 7 bases are shared with TRBD1. This CDR3 contains 15 residues. Germline V gene data show CDR1 as SGHDN and CDR2 as FVKESK. V dropped 2 bases and J dropped 2; count of bases not matched to a gene: 6. In DNA, the CDR3 is TGTGCCAGCAGCCAACTTGGGACAGCGACCTACGAGCAGTACTTC. Translating it yields CASSQLGTATYEQYF.

This chain joins TRBV5-1 and TRBJ2-1, with D possibly matching TRBD2 (6 bases). Looked up from germline, CDR1 is SGHRS and CDR2 is YFSETQ. The CDR3 loop spans 12 amino acids. Here the CDR3 reads CPQQGGYNEQFF. CDR3 nucleotides: TGCCCTCAGCAGGGAGGCTACAATGAGCAGTTCTTC.

This clone has only a few counts. The chain combines TRBV6-1 with TRBJ2-4; TRBD1 aligns across 7 bases. The CDR3 contains 13 residues. Germline V CDR1 and CDR2: MNHNS, SASEGT. V lost 10 bases to trimming and J lost 8 bases; unmatched junction nucleotides: 11. CDR3 residues: CATVHATGHIQYF. The CDR3 coding sequence is TGTGCCACAGTCCACGCGACAGGGCACATTCAGTACTTC.

J is TRBJ1-2 and V is TRBV7-8; D gene ambiguous. The CDR3 spans 14 residues. Germline V gene sequence: CDR1 SGHVS, CDR2 FQNEAQ. Trimming cost V 1 base and J 4 bases, with 10 bases left between them. This CDR3 reads CASSLEWYSYGYTF. The CDR3 nucleotides are TGTGCCAGCAGCTTAGAATGGTACAGCTATGGCTACACCTTC.

The chain combines TRBV5-4 with TRBJ2-7, with TRBD1 matching over 7 bases. With V trimmed by 4 bases and J by 3 bases, 4 bases remained unmatched. In germline, CDR1 is SGHNT, CDR2 YYREEE (reference sequence). The CDR3 loop spans 13 amino acids. The CDR3 DNA reads as TGTGCCAGCAGCCACCGGGACAGCTACGAGCAGTACTTC. This codes for CASSHRDSYEQYF.

The chain couples TRBV6-6 to TRBJ1-2, with D tentatively TRBD1 (5 bases). V lost 5 bases to trimming and J lost 5 bases, with 18 bases between them. Germline V gives CDR1 MNHNY, CDR2 SVGAGI (reference sequence). CDR3 size: 15 residues. The CDR3 here is CASSQGSGAGYGYTF. CDR3 DNA sequence: TGTGCCAGCAGTCAGGGATCAGGCGCCGGGTATGGCTACACCTTC.

In this sample, this clone turned up a few times. V and J are TRBV30 and TRBJ1-1; tentative D call: TRBD1 (5 bases). CDR3 size: 16 residues. V lost 1 base and J lost 2, with 17 bases in between. Germline V gene data show CDR1 as GTSNPN and CDR2 as SVGIG (reference sequence). CDR3 sequence: CAWSDPPQGFNTEAFF. The CDR3 bases are TGTGCCTGGAGTGACCCCCCCCAGGGATTTAACACTGAAGCTTTCTTT.

The rearrangement joins TRBV7-2 to TRBJ1-4; D is uncertain. The CDR3 loop spans 14 amino acids. Germline CDR1 SGHTA, CDR2 FQGNSA. Deletions cut 0 bases from V and 5 bases from J, with 7 bases between. CDR3 sequence reads: CASSLAVENEKLFF. The CDR3 DNA is TGTGCCAGCAGCTTAGCAGTAGAGAATGAAAAACTGTTTTTT.

This clone was detected a few times. The gene calls are TRBV18 and TRBJ2-3, with 8 nucleotides matching TRBD2. J was trimmed by 2 bases and V by 2 bases; bases with no gene match: 12. The CDR3 consists of 18 residues. CDR1 and CDR2 (germline): KGHSH, LQKENI. CDR3 in DNA: TGTGCCAGCTCACCAAAAGGCCGGGGGGGCCTCTACACAGATACGCAGTATTTT. As protein: CASSPKGRGGLYTDTQYF.

The chain employs TRBV4-1 and TRBJ1-1; D possibly corresponds to TRBD1 (5 bases). This CDR3 comprises 16 residues. With 4 bases removed from V and 1 base from J, the gap between germline ends came to 16 bases. Germline-derived CDR1 and CDR2 are MGHRA and YSYEKL. The CDR3 bases are TGCGCCAGCAGCCCTCGGGGGGGGACTGCGAACACTGAAGCTTTCTTT. It codes for CASSPRGGTANTEAFF.

This chain joins TRBV11-3 and TRBJ1-1; TRBD1 agrees at 7 bases. The CDR3 runs to 12 residues. The V gene's germline CDR1 is SGHNT and CDR2 YENEEA. J gave up 9 bases and V 2 bases, and 3 bases lay outside the gene matches. The CDR3 is CASSLRGQKAFF. The CDR3, as DNA: TGTGCCAGCAGCTTACGGGGACAGAAAGCTTTCTTT. The full variable domain, its missing parts supplied by reference TRBV11-3 and TRBJ1-1, is EAGVVQSPRYKIIEKKQPVAFWCNPISGHNTLYWYLQNLGQGPELLIRYENEEAVDDSQLPKDRFSAERLKGVDSTLKIQPAELGDSAVYLCASSLRGQKAFFGQGTRLTVV.

In this sample, this clone turned up a few times. This chain uses TRBV7-8 with TRBJ1-5; D might be TRBD1 (5 bases). This CDR3 comprises 16 residues. The V gene lost 4 bases and the J gene lost 7 bases, with 20 bases spanning the gap. Germline V CDR1 and CDR2: SGHVS, FQNEAQ. The CDR3 loop is CASSSNSGGLGQPQHF. CDR3 nucleotides: TGTGCCAGCAGCTCAAATAGTGGGGGACTAGGCCAGCCCCAGCATTTT.

V is TRBV7-3 and J is TRBJ1-2; TRBD1 might be the D (5 bases). The germline gives CDR1 SGHTA, CDR2 FQGTGA. V lost 2 bases to trimming and J lost 4 bases, with 11 bases between them. The CDR3 runs 14 residues. DNA of the CDR3: TGTGCCAGCAGCTTAGCGGGCGGGACCTATGGCTACACCTTC. Translating it yields CASSLAGGTYGYTF.

With respect to this clone: The conserved closing phenylalanine or tryptophan is absent in this CDR3, likely reflecting a read error. V usage is TRBV7-3 and J usage is TRBJ2-3; a weak D match, TRBD2 (5 bases). Germline V gene sequence: CDR1 SGHTA, CDR2 FQGTGA. This CDR3 is 12 amino acids long. V gave up 4 bases and J gave up 6 bases, with 8 bases separating them. The CDR3 DNA is TGTGCCAGCAGCTCCGAGGGTGATACGCAGTATGTT. Encoded protein: CASSSEGDTQYV.

The chain links TRBV7-8 to TRBJ1-6, with 10 positions matching TRBD1. The CDR3 loop spans 16 amino acids. Germline V CDR1 and CDR2: SGHVS, FQNEAQ. The V gene end was trimmed by 6 bases and the J gene end by 5 bases; junction bases not matched to a gene: 7. CDR3 nucleotides: TGTGCCAGCAGGCAAGACAGGGGGCAGCATAATTCACCCCTCCACTTT. Its protein is CASRQDRGQHNSPLHF.

The chain couples TRBV5-1 to TRBJ1-1; D perhaps matches TRBD1 (6 bases). CDR3 length: 14 residues. V lost 3 bases and J 4 bases, leaving 13 bases between the germline ends. CDR1 and CDR2 (germline): SGHRS, YFSETQ. The CDR3 coding sequence is TGCGCCAGCAGCTGGGGGCAGAAGGCCACTGAAGCTTTCTTT. It specifies CASSWGQKATEAFF.

The rearrangement links TRBV30 to TRBJ2-7; a possible D gene is TRBD2 (6 bases). Trimming removed 3 bases from V and 0 bases from J, with 6 bases in between. Germline CDR1 and CDR2: GTSNPN and SVGIG (reference sequence). The CDR3 runs to 12 residues. CDR3 region: CAWRTSSYEQYF. CDR3 in DNA: TGTGCCTGGAGGACTAGCTCCTACGAGCAGTACTTC.

The chain has TRBV28 and TRBJ1-2; D may be TRBD1 (5 bases). Trimming removed 7 bases at V and 7 bases at J, with 22 bases between. This CDR3 comprises 15 residues. CDR1 and CDR2 from the germline V gene are MDHEN and SYDVKM. CDR3 in amino acids: CASKTRGTTLSGYTF. The DNA of the CDR3 is TGTGCCAGCAAAACCCGGGGGACCACCCTCAGTGGCTACACCTTC.

This clone was seen ten or more times. The V gene is TRBV6-4, the J gene TRBJ2-1, with unresolved D. This CDR3 has 13 residues. V was shortened by 3 bases and J by 5 bases, with 8 bases between the two germline ends. Germline lookup yields CDR1 MRHNA and CDR2 SNTAGT. The CDR3 nucleotides read TGTGCCAGCAGTGATGCGGATAACAATGAGCAGTTCTTC. Amino acids: CASSDADNNEQFF.

The chain is built from TRBV19 and TRBJ2-7; D uncertain. Germline V lookup: CDR1 LNHDA, CDR2 SQIVND (reference sequence). V lost 1 base and J 1 base, leaving 11 bases between the germline ends. This CDR3 is built from 15 residues. The CDR3 loop reads CASSIAGWASYEQYF. The DNA of the CDR3 is TGTGCCAGTAGTATAGCCGGCTGGGCTTCCTACGAGCAGTACTTC.

The chain employs TRBV19 and TRBJ1-2, with TRBD1 identical over 7 bases. In germline, CDR1 is LNHDA, CDR2 SQIVND (reference sequence). The CDR3 runs to 12 residues. V dropped 5 bases and J dropped 7; count of bases not matched to a gene: 4. The CDR3 protein is CASSRQGGGYTF. For the CDR3, the DNA is TGTGCCAGTAGTCGTCAGGGGGGTGGCTACACCTTC.

V is TRBV6-5 and J is TRBJ2-1, with 9 bases that match TRBD1. The trim removed 3 bases at V and 0 bases at J, leaving 3 bases unmatched. Germline CDR1 is MNHEY and CDR2 is SVGAGI. There are 16 residues in the CDR3. CDR3 sequence: CASSYSTGGSYNEQFF. The CDR3 DNA reads as TGTGCCAGCAGTTATTCGACAGGGGGCTCCTACAATGAGCAGTTCTTC.